These 22 T cell receptor beta chains share one sample of origin, sequenced in a study of shared clonotypes between healthy human individuals (dated by TCRdb to the early 2020s). The method was the immunoSEQ multiplex PCR assay. The table comes from immuneACCESS by way of TCRdb, which keeps in-frame sequences with V and J called. Part of the clones is missing from these tables; in studies checked, under half for an unresolved V gene and the rest for unknown reasons. This sample gives about 1.1 million clones in total; 75% to 85% of them show up just once. The top ten hold 0.52% of the sample. The sample taken for sequencing was memory CD4+ T cells from PBMCs. The cell subset or site label, read with the paper, signifies: CD45RA-negative fraction. Every receptor here comes from a man younger than 35 in good health. Some clones in this sample may be carry-over from other donors' samples.

The rearrangement joins TRBV6-1 to TRBJ1-4; D ambiguous. Between the trimmed V and J ends, which lost 0 bases and 3 bases, there was a span of 5 bases. The V gene's germline CDR1 is MNHNS and CDR2 SASEGT. This CDR3 is 14 amino acids long. CDR3 in amino acids: CASSEARPNEKLFF. DNA of the CDR3: TGTGCCAGCAGTGAAGCGCGGCCTAATGAAAAACTGTTTTTT.

CDR3 nucleotides: TGCAGCGTTGAAGGTAGGGGGAGGGCTGAAGCTTTCTTT. Its protein is CSVEGRGRAEAFF. V usage is TRBV29-1 and J usage is TRBJ1-1; the D gene is possibly TRBD1 (6 bases). This CDR3 comprises 13 residues. Germline-derived CDR1 and CDR2 are SQVTM and ANQGSEA. V shed 1 base and J shed 6 bases, with 12 bases lying between them. The variable domain in full, with the rest retrieved from reference TRBV29-1 and TRBJ1-1, is SAVISQKPSRDICQRGTSLTIQCQVDSQVTMMFWYRQQPGQSLTLIATANQGSEATYESGFVIDKFPISRPNLTFSTLTVSNMSPEDSSIYLCSVEGRGRAEAFFGQGTRLTVV.

The chain employs TRBV5-1 and TRBJ2-1, with TRBD1 as a possible D gene (6 bases). The ends were cut back, 5 bases at V and 10 bases at J, with 13 bases in the middle. This CDR3 comprises 12 residues. The V gene's germline CDR1 is SGHRS and CDR2 YFSETQ. CDR3 bases: TGCGCCAGCAGTTTACAGGGTCCAGAGCAGTTCTTC. This sequence encodes CASSLQGPEQFF. The full variable domain, completed using reference TRBV5-1 and TRBJ2-1, is KAGVTQTPRYLIKTRGQQVTLSCSPISGHRSVSWYQQTPGQGLQFLFEYFSETQRNKGNFPGRFSGRQFSNSRSEMNVSTLELGDSALYLCASSLQGPEQFFGPGTRLTVL.

The V and J genes are TRBV5-6 and TRBJ1-1; D call uncertain. The CDR3 has 14 residues. V gave up 3 bases and J gave up 6 bases, with 15 bases separating them. The germline CDR1 and CDR2 sequences are SGHDT and YYEEEE. DNA for the CDR3: TGTGCCAGCAGCTCCCGCCGGGGTCTTGCTGAAGCTTTCTTT. Encoded protein: CASSSRRGLAEAFF. Variable domain in full (rest from reference TRBV5-6 and TRBJ1-1): DAGVTQSPTHLIKTRGQQVTLRCSPKSGHDTVSWYQQALGQGPQFIFQYYEEEERQRGNFPDRFSGHQFPNYSSELNVNALLLGDSALYLCASSSRRGLAEAFFGQGTRLTVV.

The CDR3, as DNA: TGTGCCAGCAGCCCTGAGGAGATCTATGGCTACACCTTC. Encoded protein: CASSPEEIYGYTF. V usage is TRBV6-5 and J usage is TRBJ1-2; D not resolved. The CDR3 is made up of 13 amino acids. Looked up from germline, CDR1 is MNHEY and CDR2 is SVGAGI. V lost 6 bases and J lost 4, with 12 bases in between.

This chain joins TRBV9 and TRBJ1-3; perhaps TRBD1 as D (6 bases). This CDR3 has 15 residues. The V end lost 3 bases, the J end lost 4 bases, and 14 bases lay between the germline ends. The germline V gene has CDR1 SGDLS and CDR2 YYNGEE. CDR3 coding DNA: TGTGCCAGCAGCGCAGATACAGGGACAGGAAACACCATATATTTT. It codes for CASSADTGTGNTIYF.

The genes are TRBV7-2 and TRBJ2-7; D is possibly TRBD1 (5 bases). Trimming removed 5 bases from V and 1 base from J, with 9 bases in between. Germline CDR1 reads SGHTA; CDR2 reads FQGNSA. The CDR3 covers 13 residues. The CDR3 bases are TGTGCCAGCAGCCTAGGGGTATCCTACGAGCAGTACTTC. This encodes CASSLGVSYEQYF.

This clone is a singleton in its sample. The V and J genes are TRBV5-1 and TRBJ1-2, with TRBD1 matching 11 bases. Germline CDR1 and CDR2: SGHRS and YFSETQ. V dropped 0 bases and J dropped 1; count of bases not matched to a gene: 8. There are 18 residues in the CDR3. CDR3 loop: CASSLGVGQGERNYGYTF. CDR3 nucleotides: TGCGCCAGCAGCTTGGGCGTGGGACAGGGGGAACGTAACTATGGCTACACCTTC.

This clone has a handful of counts. The gene calls are TRBV30 and TRBJ1-1; 8 nucleotides match TRBD1. Germline V gene sequence: CDR1 GTSNPN, CDR2 SVGIG (reference sequence). V lost 2 bases, J lost 8 bases, and 4 bases stayed unmatched. The CDR3 is made up of 12 amino acids. The chain's CDR3 is CAWSPRTGEAFF. In DNA, the CDR3 is TGTGCCTGGAGTCCCCGGACAGGGGAAGCTTTCTTT. Variable domain in full (rest from reference TRBV30 and TRBJ1-1): SQTIHQWPATLVQPVGSPLSLECTVEGTSNPNLYWYRQAAGRGLQLLFYSVGIGQISSEVPQNLSASRPQDRQFILSSKKLLLSDSGFYLCAWSPRTGEAFFGQGTRLTVV.

The V gene is TRBV5-1, the J gene TRBJ2-1; either TRBD1 or TRBD2 may supply D (5 bases each). This CDR3 region has 12 residues. CDR1 is SGHRS and CDR2 is YFSETQ in the germline V gene. With 4 bases removed from V and 8 bases from J, the gap between germline ends came to 10 bases. CDR3 DNA: TGCGCCAGCAGCAGGGACCTCTATGAGCAGTTCTTC. Amino acid sequence: CASSRDLYEQFF.

With respect to this clone: A much larger clone sits a single nucleotide away, making a read error possible. Other DNA sequences within the sample encode an identical CDR3. The chain is built from TRBV7-9 and TRBJ1-1; 7 nucleotides agree with TRBD1. Germline lookup yields CDR1 SEHNR and CDR2 FQNEAQ (reference sequence). Trimming cost V 5 bases and J 1 base; bases outside gene matches: 4. The CDR3 contains 14 residues. CDR3 protein: CASSRTGANTEAFF. The CDR3 DNA reads TGTGCCAGCAGCCGCACAGGGGCGAACACTGAAGCTTTCTTT.

The chain links TRBV9 to TRBJ2-7; 9 positions agree with TRBD2. V was pared by 0 bases and J by 3 bases, with 4 bases of the junction left unmatched. CDR3 length equals 15 residues. Per germline, CDR1 SGDLS and CDR2 YYNGEE. As DNA, the CDR3 is TGTGCCAGCAGCGTAGGGGTAGCGGGAGTCTACGAGCAGTACTTC. This sequence encodes CASSVGVAGVYEQYF.

On this clone: In the same sample, other DNA sequences code for this CDR3. The rearrangement links TRBV7-3 to TRBJ2-3; D is tentatively TRBD1 or TRBD2 (5 bases each). The CDR3 contains 13 residues. Germline V CDR1 and CDR2: SGHTA, FQGTGA. V lost 2 bases to trimming and J lost 4 bases, with 7 bases between them. This CDR3 is CASSLGGADTQYF. CDR3 bases: TGTGCCAGCAGCTTAGGGGGAGCAGATACGCAGTATTTT.

This chain links TRBV28 with TRBJ2-2; TRBD1 aligns across 8 bases. The V gene end was trimmed by 6 bases and the J gene end by 7 bases; junction bases not matched to a gene: 13. There are 16 residues in the CDR3. Germline lookup yields CDR1 MDHEN and CDR2 SYDVKM. CDR3 sequence (DNA): TGTGCCAGCAGGTTTCAGGGGGCTGCTCGGCACGGGGAGCTGTTTTTT. Translating it yields CASRFQGAARHGELFF.

The rearrangement uses TRBV18 and TRBJ2-1; 7 positions match TRBD2. The length of the CDR3 is 16 residues. Trimming removed 3 bases from V and 7 bases from J; junction bases left unmatched: 12. Germline V gene data show CDR1 as KGHSH and CDR2 as LQKENI. The CDR3 region has the DNA TGTGCCAGCTCACCCCTGGGGACTACAGATTATAATGAGCAGTTCTTC. This sequence encodes CASSPLGTTDYNEQFF. Full variable domain (outside the CDR3, taken from reference TRBV18 and TRBJ2-1): NAGVMQNPRHLVRRRGQEARLRCSPMKGHSHVYWYRQLPEEGLKFMVYLQKENIIDESGMPKERFSAEFPKEGPSILRIQQVVRGDSAAYFCASSPLGTTDYNEQFFGPGTRLTVL.

The CDR3 loop reads CASRSGQHNEQFF. DNA for the CDR3: TGTGCCAGCCGTTCGGGACAGCACAATGAGCAGTTCTTC. V and J are TRBV11-3 and TRBJ2-1; 7 bases fit TRBD1. The V segment lost 8 bases and the J segment 5 bases; nucleotides outside the gene matches: 6. Germline V gene sequence: CDR1 SGHNT, CDR2 YENEEA. This CDR3 spans 13 amino acids. Together with reference TRBV11-3 and TRBJ2-1, the CDR3 gives the full variable domain: EAGVVQSPRYKIIEKKQPVAFWCNPISGHNTLYWYLQNLGQGPELLIRYENEEAVDDSQLPKDRFSAERLKGVDSTLKIQPAELGDSAVYLCASRSGQHNEQFFGPGTRLTVL.

This clone appeared a single time. The chain employs TRBV7-2 and TRBJ1-2; 7 bases line up with TRBD1. CDR3 length: 15 amino acids. The V gene end was trimmed by 2 bases and the J gene end by 4 bases; junction bases not matched to a gene: 7. Germline CDR1 SGHTA, CDR2 FQGNSA. CDR3 protein: CASSLNPTGRYGYTF. The CDR3, as DNA: TGTGCCAGCAGCTTAAACCCGACAGGGCGCTATGGCTACACCTTC.

This clone was counted once. The chain recombines TRBV5-1 with TRBJ2-7; 10 bases agree with TRBD1. The CDR3 extends over 14 amino acids. Trimming took 4 bases from V and 4 from J; bases not matched to a gene: 5. Germline CDR1 and CDR2: SGHRS and YFSETQ. DNA for the CDR3: TGCGCCAGCAGCCGACAGGGGGCGCGGTACGAGCAGTACTTC. It encodes CASSRQGARYEQYF.

The chain employs TRBV28 and TRBJ2-1; D not resolved. This CDR3 is built from 13 residues. CDR1 is MDHEN, CDR2 SYDVKM, per germline. V was pared by 1 base and J by 5 bases, with 6 bases between. The DNA of the CDR3 is TGTGCCAGCAGTTTATACTTTCACAATGAGCAGTTCTTC. This codes for CASSLYFHNEQFF.

The CDR3 sequence is CASSEGTATTYEQYF. The CDR3 DNA follows: TGTGCCAGCAGTGAAGGGACGGCGACGACGTACGAGCAGTACTTC. The gene calls are TRBV6-1 and TRBJ2-7, with D unclear. The V gene's germline CDR1 is MNHNS and CDR2 SASEGT. V lost 1 base and J 4 bases, leaving 14 bases between the germline ends. This CDR3 has 15 amino acids.

The rearrangement links TRBV29-1 to TRBJ1-3, with no clear D. Between the trimmed V and J ends, which lost 5 bases and 1 base, there was a span of 9 bases. The CDR3 sequence is 13 residues long. CDR1 is SQVTM and CDR2 is ANQGSEA in the germline V gene. The CDR3 is CSVILGSGNTIYF. The CDR3 coding sequence is TGCAGCGTTATCCTGGGGTCTGGAAACACCATATATTTT.

This clone was detected once. The CDR3 here is CASSSSRGMILETQYF. In DNA, the CDR3 is TGTGCCAGCAGCTCGTCCCGGGGAATGATATTGGAGACCCAGTACTTC. This rearrangement joins TRBV7-9 to TRBJ2-5, with D possibly being TRBD2 (5 bases). Germline V gene lookup returns CDR1 SEHNR and CDR2 FQNEAQ (reference sequence). There are 16 residues in the CDR3. V was shortened by 4 bases and J by 5 bases, with 20 bases between the two germline ends.